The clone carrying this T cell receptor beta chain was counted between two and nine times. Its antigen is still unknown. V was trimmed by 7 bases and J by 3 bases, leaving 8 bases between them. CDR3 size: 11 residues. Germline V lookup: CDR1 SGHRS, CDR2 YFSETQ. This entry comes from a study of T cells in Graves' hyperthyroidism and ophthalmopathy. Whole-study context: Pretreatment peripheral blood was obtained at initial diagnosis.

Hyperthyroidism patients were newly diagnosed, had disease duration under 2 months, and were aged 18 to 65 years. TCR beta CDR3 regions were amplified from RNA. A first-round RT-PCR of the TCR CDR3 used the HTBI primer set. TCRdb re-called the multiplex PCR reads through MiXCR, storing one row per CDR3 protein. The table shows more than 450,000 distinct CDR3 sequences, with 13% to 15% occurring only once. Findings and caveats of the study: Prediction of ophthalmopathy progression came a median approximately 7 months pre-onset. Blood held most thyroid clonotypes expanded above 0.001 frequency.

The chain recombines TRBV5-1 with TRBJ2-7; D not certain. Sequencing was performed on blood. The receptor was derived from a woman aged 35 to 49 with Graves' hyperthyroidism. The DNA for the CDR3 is TGCGCCAGCCGGAACGGCTACGAGCAGTACTTC. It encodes CASRNGYEQYF.